This TCR beta chain emerged from a study of regulatory T cells in long-lasting Graves disease. Findings of the study overall: Researchers reported studying only peripheral blood, not thyroid tissue. Persistent disease favored TRBV28, TRBJ1-2 and TRBJ2-5.

Of note for this clonotype: Its cognate antigen is unknown.

The CDR3 spans 16 residues. Germline V gives CDR1 LGHNA, CDR2 YNFKEQ. The J segment lost 9 bases and the V segment lost 3 bases, leaving 12 bases of the junction unmatched. iRepertoire HTBI primers and Arm-PCR of CDR3 regions built TCR beta libraries. TCRdb used MiXCR to reprocess the multiplex PCR reads, holding one entry per CDR3 protein. Among approximately 270,000 distinct CDR3 sequences listed, about 18% were seen once. As to time point: newly diagnosed GD, antithyroid drugs for less than 3 months. PBMC RNA served as the TCR library source. EDTA tubes collected 7.5 to 9.5 milliliters of peripheral blood. These data were also filed under a second study, of T cells in Graves' hyperthyroidism and ophthalmopathy.

The TCR sequence derives from a woman in her twenties or thirties with Graves disease. The chain has TRBV4-2 and TRBJ2-1; 9 bases align to TRBD2. The source material was peripheral blood mononuclear cells (PBMCs), sampled at new diagnosis, from a patient treated with antithyroid drugs. The CDR3 DNA reads TGTGCCAGCAGCCACCCCTCGGGCGGGGGGGCGACTGAGCAGTTCTTC. Its protein is CASSHPSGGGATEQFF.